The 8 T cell receptor beta chains below come from one sample, sequenced in a study of cytomegalovirus exposure and HLA in healthy donors. PCR involved 60 Vbeta and 13 Jbeta primers. TCRdb keeps only in-frame clones here, not all; method: immunoSEQ multiplex PCR. Recorded for this sample: 200,000 or so clones. Sequenced material: PBMCs. The receptors derive from a boy aged 5-17 years in good health and CMV-seronegative.

This chain uses TRBV7-2 with TRBJ2-7; D not certain. Trimming stripped 1 base from V and 7 bases from J, with 11 bases between. This CDR3 has 13 amino acids. From germline, CDR1 is SGHTA and CDR2 FQGNSA. The CDR3 loop is CASSLVLRREQYF. The CDR3 bases are TGTGCCAGCAGCTTAGTTCTCCGCCGGGAGCAGTACTTC. Variable domain in full (rest from reference TRBV7-2 and TRBJ2-7): GAGVSQSPSNKVTEKGKDVELRCDPISGHTALYWYRQSLGQGLEFLIYFQGNSAPDKSGLPSDRFSAERTGGSVSTLTIQRTQQEDSAVYLCASSLVLRREQYFGPGTRLTVT.

The chain joins TRBV9 to TRBJ1-6; D possibly corresponds to TRBD1 (6 bases). V was pared by 5 bases and J by 15 bases, with 15 bases between. This CDR3 region has 12 residues. Looked up from germline, CDR1 is SGDLS and CDR2 is YYNGEE. CDR3 bases: TGTGCCAGCAGTTCGACAGGTCCAGACCTCCACTTT. It translates to CASSSTGPDLHF.

The V call is TRBV6-1, the J call TRBJ1-2; no clear D. Germline loops: CDR1 MNHNS, CDR2 SASEGT. The CDR3 is made up of 15 amino acids. V lost 5 bases to trimming and J lost 1 base, with 14 bases between them. The CDR3 nucleotides are TGTGCCAGCAGTCCGGGATCGGGAGGTAACTATGGCTACACCTTC. As protein: CASSPGSGGNYGYTF.

V usage is TRBV28 and J usage is TRBJ1-5; a weak D match, TRBD1 (5 bases). Germline V gives CDR1 MDHEN, CDR2 SYDVKM. Between the trimmed V and J ends, which lost 8 bases and 6 bases, there was a span of 17 bases. This CDR3 comprises 14 residues. The CDR3 region has the DNA TGTGCCAGCCGCCTTCTGGAGGGACTTCAGCCCCAGCATTTT. It translates to CASRLLEGLQPQHF.

On this clone itself: The junction departs from germline at one end; a sequencing error may be responsible. This rearrangement joins TRBV7-7 to TRBJ2-7; 8 positions match TRBD1. CDR3 length: 15 residues. Germline CDR1 and CDR2: SSHAT and FNYEAQ (reference sequence). The CDR3, as DNA: TGTGCTAGCAGCCCGTCGACAGGGGAAGGGGACGAGCAGTACTTC. Translated: CASSPSTGEGDEQYF. The full variable domain, rest sourced from reference TRBV7-7 and TRBJ2-7, is GAGVSQSPRYKVTKRGQDVTLRCDPISSHATLYWYQQALGQGPEFLTYFNYEAQPDKSGLPSDRFSAERPEGSISTLTIQRTEQRDSAMYRCASSPSTGEGDEQYFGPGTRLTVT.

V usage is TRBV2 and J usage is TRBJ1-1; no firm D call. CDR1 is SNHLY and CDR2 is FYNNEI in the germline V gene. The V end lost 2 bases, the J end lost 1 base, and 14 bases lay between the germline ends. The CDR3 totals 16 residues. The CDR3 DNA is TGTGCCAGCAGTGAACCATTAGGAGGTGGGAACACTGAAGCTTTCTTT. It yields the protein CASSEPLGGGNTEAFF.

The V and J genes are TRBV10-1 and TRBJ2-2; weak D call: TRBD2 (5 bases). The CDR3 is made up of 16 amino acids. CDR1 and CDR2 from the germline V gene are WNHNN and SYGVQD (reference sequence). Trimming took off 5 bases at V and 1 base at J, with 14 bases between the two ends. The CDR3 bases are TGCGCCAGCAGTACCTTTGGCCGGGGGAACACCGGGGAGCTGTTTTTT. Translation: CASSTFGRGNTGELFF.

This chain uses TRBV28 with TRBJ1-1, with TRBD1 matching 7 bases. This CDR3 spans 14 amino acids. Trimming took 6 bases from V and 5 from J; bases not matched to a gene: 9. The germline V gene encodes CDR1 MDHEN and CDR2 SYDVKM. CDR3 amino acids: CASSSQGGITEAFF. The CDR3 region has the DNA TGTGCCAGCAGCTCCCAGGGGGGTATAACTGAAGCTTTCTTT.